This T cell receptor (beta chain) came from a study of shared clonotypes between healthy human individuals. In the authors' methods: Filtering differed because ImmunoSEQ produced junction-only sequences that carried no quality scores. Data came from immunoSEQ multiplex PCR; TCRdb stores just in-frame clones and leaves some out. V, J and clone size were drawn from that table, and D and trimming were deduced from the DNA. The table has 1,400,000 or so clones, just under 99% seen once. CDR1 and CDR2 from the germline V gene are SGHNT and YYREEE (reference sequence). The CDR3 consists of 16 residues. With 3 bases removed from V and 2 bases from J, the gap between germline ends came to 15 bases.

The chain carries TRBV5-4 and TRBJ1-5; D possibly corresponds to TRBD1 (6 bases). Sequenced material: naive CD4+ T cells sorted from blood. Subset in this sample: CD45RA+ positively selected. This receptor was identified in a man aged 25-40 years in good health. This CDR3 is CASSSQPGACNQPQHF. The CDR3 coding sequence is TGTGCCAGCAGCTCCCAACCGGGGGCCTGCAATCAGCCCCAGCATTTT.